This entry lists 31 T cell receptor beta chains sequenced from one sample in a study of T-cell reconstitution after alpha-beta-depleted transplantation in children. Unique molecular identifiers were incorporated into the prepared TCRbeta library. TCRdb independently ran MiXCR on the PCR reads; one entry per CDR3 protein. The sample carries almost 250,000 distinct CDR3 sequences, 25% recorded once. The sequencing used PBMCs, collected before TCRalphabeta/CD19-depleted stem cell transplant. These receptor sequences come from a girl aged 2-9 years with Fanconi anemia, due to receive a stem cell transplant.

The CDR3 DNA follows: TGCAGTGCTAGAGATGCGTGGCGGAACTCCTACGAGCAGTACTTC. As protein: CSARDAWRNSYEQYF. V usage is TRBV20-1 and J usage is TRBJ2-7; D ambiguous. The V gene lost 0 bases and the J gene lost 0 bases, with 12 bases spanning the gap. In germline, CDR1 is DFQATT, CDR2 SNEGSKA (reference sequence). This CDR3 contains 15 residues.

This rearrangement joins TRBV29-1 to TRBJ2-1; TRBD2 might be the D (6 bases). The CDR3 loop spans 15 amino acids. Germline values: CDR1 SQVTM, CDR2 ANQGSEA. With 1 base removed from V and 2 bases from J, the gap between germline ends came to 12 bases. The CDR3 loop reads CSVEVRRAPYNEQFF. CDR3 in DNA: TGCAGCGTTGAAGTACGGAGGGCCCCCTACAATGAGCAGTTCTTC.

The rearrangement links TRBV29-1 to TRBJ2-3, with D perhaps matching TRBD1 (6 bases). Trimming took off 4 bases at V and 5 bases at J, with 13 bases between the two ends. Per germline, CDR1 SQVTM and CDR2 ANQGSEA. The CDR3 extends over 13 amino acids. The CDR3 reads CSVGRGSEDTQYF. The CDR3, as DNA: TGCAGCGTTGGCAGGGGCTCCGAAGATACGCAGTATTTT.

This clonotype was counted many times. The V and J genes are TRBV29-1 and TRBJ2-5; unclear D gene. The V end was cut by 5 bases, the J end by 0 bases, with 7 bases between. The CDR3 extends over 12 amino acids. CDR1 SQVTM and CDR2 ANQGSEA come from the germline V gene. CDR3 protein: CSVQTDQETQYF. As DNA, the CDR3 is TGCAGCGTTCAAACGGACCAAGAGACCCAGTACTTC.

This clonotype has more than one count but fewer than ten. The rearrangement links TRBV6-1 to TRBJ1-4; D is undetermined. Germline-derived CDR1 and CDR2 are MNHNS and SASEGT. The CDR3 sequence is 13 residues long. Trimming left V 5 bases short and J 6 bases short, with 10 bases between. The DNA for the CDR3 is TGTGCCAGCAGTATTGGCAGATATGAAAAACTGTTTTTT. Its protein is CASSIGRYEKLFF.

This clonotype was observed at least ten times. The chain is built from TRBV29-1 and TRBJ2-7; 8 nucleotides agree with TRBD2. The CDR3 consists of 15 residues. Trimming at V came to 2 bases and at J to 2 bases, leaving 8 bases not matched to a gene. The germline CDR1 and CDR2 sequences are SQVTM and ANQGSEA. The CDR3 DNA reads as TGCAGCGTTGAAAAGGCGGGAGGATTCGCCTACGAGCAGTACTTC. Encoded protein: CSVEKAGGFAYEQYF.

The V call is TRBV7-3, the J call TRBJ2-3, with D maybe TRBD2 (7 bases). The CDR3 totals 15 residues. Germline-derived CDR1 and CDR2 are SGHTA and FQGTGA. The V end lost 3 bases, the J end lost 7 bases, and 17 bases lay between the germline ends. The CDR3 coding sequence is TGTGCCAGCAGCTTCGTGGGGGGGCCGAAAAATACGCAGTATTTT. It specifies CASSFVGGPKNTQYF.

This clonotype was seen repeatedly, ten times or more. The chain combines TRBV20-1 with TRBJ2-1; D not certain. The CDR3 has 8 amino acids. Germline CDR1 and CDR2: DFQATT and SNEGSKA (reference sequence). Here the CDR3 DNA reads TGCAGGGCGGATGAGCAGTTCTTC. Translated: CRADEQFF.

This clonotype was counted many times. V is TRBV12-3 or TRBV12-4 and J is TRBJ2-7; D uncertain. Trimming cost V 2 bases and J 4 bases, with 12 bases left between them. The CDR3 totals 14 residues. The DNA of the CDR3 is TGTGCCAGCAGTTTACTGCCCCTGGGGTACGAGCAGTACTTC. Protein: CASSLLPLGYEQYF.

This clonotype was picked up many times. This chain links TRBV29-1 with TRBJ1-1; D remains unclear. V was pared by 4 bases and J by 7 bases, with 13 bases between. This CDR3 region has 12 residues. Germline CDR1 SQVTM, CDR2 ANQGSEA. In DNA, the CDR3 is TGCAGCGTTGTCCGTGGCGGCGGTGAAGCTTTCTTT. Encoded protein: CSVVRGGGEAFF.

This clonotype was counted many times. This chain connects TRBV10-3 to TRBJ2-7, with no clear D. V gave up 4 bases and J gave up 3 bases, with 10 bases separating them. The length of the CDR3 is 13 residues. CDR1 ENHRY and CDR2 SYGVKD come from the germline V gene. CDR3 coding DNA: TGTGCCATCAGTGGACTGATGGACTACGAGCAGTACTTC. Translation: CAISGLMDYEQYF.

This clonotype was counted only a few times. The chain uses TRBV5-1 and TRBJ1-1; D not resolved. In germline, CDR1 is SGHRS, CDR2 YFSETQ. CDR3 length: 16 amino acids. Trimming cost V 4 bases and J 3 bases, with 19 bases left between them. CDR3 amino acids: CASSTPGGSGDTEAFF. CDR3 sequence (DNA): TGCGCCAGCAGCACCCCCGGTGGGTCGGGTGACACTGAAGCTTTCTTT.

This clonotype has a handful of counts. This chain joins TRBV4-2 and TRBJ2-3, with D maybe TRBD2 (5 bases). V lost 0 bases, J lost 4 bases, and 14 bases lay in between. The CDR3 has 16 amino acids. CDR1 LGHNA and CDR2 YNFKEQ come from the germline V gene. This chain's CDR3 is CASSQDSTTGADTQYF. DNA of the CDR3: TGTGCCAGCAGCCAAGACAGTACGACCGGGGCAGATACGCAGTATTTT.

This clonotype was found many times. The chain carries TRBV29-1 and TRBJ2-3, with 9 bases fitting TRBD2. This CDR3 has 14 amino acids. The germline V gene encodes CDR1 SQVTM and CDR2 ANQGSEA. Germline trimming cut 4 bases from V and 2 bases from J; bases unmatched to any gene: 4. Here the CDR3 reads CSVVSGRITDTQYF. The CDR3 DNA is TGCAGCGTTGTAAGCGGGAGGATCACAGATACGCAGTATTTT.

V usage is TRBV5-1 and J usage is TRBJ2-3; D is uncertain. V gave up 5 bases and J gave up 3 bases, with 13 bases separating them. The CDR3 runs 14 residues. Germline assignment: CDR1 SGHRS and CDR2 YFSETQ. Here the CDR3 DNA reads TGCGCCAGCAGGGGGTCTATCGGGACAGATACGCAGTATTTT. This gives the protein CASRGSIGTDTQYF.

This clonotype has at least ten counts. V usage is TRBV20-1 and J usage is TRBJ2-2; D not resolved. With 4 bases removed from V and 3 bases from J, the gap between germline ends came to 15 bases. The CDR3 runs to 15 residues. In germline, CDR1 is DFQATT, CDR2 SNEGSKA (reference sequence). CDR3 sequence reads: CSAIDRRTYTGELFF. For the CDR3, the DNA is TGCAGTGCTATAGATAGGCGGACCTACACCGGGGAGCTGTTTTTT.

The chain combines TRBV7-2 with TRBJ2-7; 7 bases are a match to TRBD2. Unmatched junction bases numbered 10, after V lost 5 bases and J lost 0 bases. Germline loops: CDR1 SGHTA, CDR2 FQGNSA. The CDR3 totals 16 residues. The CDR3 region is CASSPRAGVASYEQYF. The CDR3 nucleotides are TGTGCCAGCAGCCCCCGGGCGGGGGTTGCCTCCTACGAGCAGTACTTC. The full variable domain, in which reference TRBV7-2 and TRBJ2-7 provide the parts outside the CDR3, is GAGVSQSPSNKVTEKGKDVELRCDPISGHTALYWYRQSLGQGLEFLIYFQGNSAPDKSGLPSDRFSAERTGGSVSTLTIQRTQQEDSAVYLCASSPRAGVASYEQYFGPGTRLTVT.

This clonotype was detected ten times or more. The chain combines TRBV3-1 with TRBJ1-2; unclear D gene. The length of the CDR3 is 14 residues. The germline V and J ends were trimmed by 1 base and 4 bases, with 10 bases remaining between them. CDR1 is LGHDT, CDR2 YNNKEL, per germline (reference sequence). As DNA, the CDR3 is TGTGCCAGCAGCCAAGCCGTCGGCACCTATGGCTACACCTTC. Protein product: CASSQAVGTYGYTF.

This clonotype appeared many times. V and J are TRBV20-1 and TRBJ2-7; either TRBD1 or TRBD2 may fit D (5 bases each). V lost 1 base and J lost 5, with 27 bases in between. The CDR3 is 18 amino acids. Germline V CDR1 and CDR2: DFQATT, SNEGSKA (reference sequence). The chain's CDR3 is CSARALLVHRDLNDEQYF. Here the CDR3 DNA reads TGCAGTGCTAGAGCCCTTCTAGTTCACCGGGACCTAAACGACGAGCAGTACTTC.

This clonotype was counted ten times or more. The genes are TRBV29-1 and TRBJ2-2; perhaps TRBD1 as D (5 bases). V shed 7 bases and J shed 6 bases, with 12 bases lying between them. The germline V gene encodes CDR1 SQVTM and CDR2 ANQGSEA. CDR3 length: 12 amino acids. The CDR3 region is CSADRSSGELFF. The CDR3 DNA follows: TGCAGCGCCGACAGAAGCTCCGGGGAGCTGTTTTTT.

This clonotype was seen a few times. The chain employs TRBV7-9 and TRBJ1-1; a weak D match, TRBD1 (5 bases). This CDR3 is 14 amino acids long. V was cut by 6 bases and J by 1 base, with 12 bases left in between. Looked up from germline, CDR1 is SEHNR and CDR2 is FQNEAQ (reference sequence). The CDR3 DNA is TGTGCCAGCAGACCGGCGGGGGGGAACACTGAAGCTTTCTTT. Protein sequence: CASRPAGGNTEAFF.

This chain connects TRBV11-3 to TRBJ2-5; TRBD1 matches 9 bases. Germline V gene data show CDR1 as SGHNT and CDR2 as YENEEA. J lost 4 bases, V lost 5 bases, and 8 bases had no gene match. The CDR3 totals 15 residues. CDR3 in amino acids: CASSPQPDRGETQYF. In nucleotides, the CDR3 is TGTGCCAGCAGCCCACAACCGGACAGGGGAGAGACCCAGTACTTC.

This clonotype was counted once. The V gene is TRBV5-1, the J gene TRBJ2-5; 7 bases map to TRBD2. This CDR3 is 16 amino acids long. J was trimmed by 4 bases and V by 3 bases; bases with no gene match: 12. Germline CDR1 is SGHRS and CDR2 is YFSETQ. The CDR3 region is CASSSGGTEVGETQYF. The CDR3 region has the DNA TGCGCCAGCAGCTCCGGGGGGACCGAAGTGGGAGAGACCCAGTACTTC.

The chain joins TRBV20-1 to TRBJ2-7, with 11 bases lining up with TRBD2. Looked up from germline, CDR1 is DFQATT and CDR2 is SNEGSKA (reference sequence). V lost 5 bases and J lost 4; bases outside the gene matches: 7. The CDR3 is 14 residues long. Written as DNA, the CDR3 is TGCAGTGCTGCCTCTAGCGGGAGGCCGTACGAGCAGTACTTC. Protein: CSAASSGRPYEQYF.

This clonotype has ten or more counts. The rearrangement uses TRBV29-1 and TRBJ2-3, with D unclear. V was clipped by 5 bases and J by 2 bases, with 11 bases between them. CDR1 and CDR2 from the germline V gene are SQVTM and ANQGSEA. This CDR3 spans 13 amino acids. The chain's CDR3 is CSVPGPNTDTQYF. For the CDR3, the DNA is TGCAGCGTTCCCGGACCGAACACAGATACGCAGTATTTT.

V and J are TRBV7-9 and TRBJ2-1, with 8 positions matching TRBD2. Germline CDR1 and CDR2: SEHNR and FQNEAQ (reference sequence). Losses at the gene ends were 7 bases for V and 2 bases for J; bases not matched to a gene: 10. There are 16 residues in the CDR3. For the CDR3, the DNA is TGTGCCAGCACCGCACTGCAGCGGGAGACCTACAATGAGCAGTTCTTC. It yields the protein CASTALQRETYNEQFF.

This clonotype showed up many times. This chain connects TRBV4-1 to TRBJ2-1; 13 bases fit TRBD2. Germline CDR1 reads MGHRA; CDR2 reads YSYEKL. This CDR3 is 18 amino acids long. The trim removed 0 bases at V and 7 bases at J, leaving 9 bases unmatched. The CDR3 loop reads CASSQEPWTSGSWNEQFF. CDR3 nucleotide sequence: TGCGCCAGCAGCCAAGAGCCCTGGACTAGCGGGAGTTGGAATGAGCAGTTCTTC.

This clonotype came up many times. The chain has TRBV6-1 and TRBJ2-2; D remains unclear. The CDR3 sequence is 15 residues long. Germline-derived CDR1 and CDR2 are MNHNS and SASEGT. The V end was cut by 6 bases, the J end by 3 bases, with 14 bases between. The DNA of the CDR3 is TGTGCCAGCAGGATAGACTTCTATGACACCGGGGAGCTGTTTTTT. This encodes CASRIDFYDTGELFF.

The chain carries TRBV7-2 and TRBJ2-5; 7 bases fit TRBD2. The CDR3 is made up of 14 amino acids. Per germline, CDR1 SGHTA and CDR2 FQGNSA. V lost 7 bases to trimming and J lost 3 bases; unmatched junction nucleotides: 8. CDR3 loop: CASTLAGRKETQYF. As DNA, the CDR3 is TGTGCCAGCACCCTAGCCGGGAGGAAAGAGACCCAGTACTTC.

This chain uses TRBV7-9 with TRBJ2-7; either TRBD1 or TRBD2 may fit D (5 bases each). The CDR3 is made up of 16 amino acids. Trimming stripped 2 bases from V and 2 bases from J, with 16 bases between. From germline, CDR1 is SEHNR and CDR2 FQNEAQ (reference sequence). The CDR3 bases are TGTGCCAGCAGCTTAACCTCCGGGACCCTGGCCTACGAGCAGTACTTC. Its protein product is CASSLTSGTLAYEQYF.

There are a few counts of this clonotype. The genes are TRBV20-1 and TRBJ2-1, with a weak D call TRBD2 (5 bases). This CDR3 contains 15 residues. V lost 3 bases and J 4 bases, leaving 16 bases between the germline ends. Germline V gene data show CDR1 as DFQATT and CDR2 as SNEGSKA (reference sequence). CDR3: CSASGDGIGYNEQFF. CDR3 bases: TGCAGTGCTAGCGGGGATGGAATTGGTTACAATGAGCAGTTCTTC.